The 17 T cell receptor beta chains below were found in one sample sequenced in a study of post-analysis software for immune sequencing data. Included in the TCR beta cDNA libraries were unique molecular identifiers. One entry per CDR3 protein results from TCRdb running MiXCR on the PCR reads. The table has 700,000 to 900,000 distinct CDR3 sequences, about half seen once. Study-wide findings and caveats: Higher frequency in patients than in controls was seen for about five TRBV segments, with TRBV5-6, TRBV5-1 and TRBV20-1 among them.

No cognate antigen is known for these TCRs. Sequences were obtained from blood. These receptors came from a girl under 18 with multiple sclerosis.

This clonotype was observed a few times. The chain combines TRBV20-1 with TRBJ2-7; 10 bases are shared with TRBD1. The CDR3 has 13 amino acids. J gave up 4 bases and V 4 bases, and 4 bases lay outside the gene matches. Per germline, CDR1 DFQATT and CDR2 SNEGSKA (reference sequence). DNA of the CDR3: TGCAGTGCTATCGGGACAGGGGAGTACGAGCAGTACTTC. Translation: CSAIGTGEYEQYF.

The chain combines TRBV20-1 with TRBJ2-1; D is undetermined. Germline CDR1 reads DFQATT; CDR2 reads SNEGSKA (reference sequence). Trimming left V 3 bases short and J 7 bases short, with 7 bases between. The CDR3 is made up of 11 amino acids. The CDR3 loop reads CSASWGNEQFF. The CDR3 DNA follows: TGCAGTGCTAGTTGGGGTAATGAGCAGTTCTTC.

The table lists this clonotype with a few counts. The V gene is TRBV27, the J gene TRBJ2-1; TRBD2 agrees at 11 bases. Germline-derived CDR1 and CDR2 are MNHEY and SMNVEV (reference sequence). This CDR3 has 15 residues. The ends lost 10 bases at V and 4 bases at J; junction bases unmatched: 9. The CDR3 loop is CATRIGTSGYNEQFF. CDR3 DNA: TGTGCCACCCGAATCGGGACTAGCGGATACAATGAGCAGTTCTTC.

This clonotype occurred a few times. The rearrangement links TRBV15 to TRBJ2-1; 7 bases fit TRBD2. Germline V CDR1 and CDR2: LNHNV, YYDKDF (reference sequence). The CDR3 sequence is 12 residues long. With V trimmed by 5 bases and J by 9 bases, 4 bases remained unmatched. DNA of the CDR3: TGTGCCACCAGCCCCAGCGGGACTGAGCAGTTCTTC. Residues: CATSPSGTEQFF.

CDR3 nucleotide sequence: TGCAGTGCTAGAGAGGGACTAGCGGGAGGGAATGAGCAGTTCTTC. Translation gives CSAREGLAGGNEQFF. The V gene is TRBV20-1, the J gene TRBJ2-1; 16 nucleotides agree with TRBD2. CDR1 and CDR2 from the germline V gene are DFQATT and SNEGSKA (reference sequence). The CDR3 extends over 15 amino acids. The V and J ends lost 0 bases and 7 bases, in that order; junction bases with no gene match: 0.

For the CDR3, the DNA is TGCAGTGCGGAGCTCCCTCGGACAGACCCCTACGAGCAGTACTTC. Translating it yields CSAELPRTDPYEQYF. This chain links TRBV20-1 with TRBJ2-7, with D possibly TRBD1 on 6 matching bases. V lost 6 bases and J 2 bases, leaving 20 bases between the germline ends. The CDR3 runs to 15 residues. Germline lookup yields CDR1 DFQATT and CDR2 SNEGSKA (reference sequence).

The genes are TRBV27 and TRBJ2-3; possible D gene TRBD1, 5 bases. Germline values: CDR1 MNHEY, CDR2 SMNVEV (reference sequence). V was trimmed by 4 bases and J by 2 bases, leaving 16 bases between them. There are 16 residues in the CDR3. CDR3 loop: CASSSHGHLYTDTQYF. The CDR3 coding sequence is TGTGCCAGCAGTTCCCATGGACACCTATACACAGATACGCAGTATTTT.

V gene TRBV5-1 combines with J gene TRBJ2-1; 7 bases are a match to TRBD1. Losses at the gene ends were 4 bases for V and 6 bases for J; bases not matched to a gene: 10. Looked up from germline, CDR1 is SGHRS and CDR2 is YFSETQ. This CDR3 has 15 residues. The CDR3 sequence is CASSPKTGLGNEQFF. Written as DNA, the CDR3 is TGCGCCAGCAGCCCAAAGACAGGGCTGGGCAATGAGCAGTTCTTC.

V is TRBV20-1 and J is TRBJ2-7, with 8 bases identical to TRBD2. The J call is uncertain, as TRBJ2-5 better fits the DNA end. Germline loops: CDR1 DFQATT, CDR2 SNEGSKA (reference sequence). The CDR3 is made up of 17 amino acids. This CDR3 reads CSAIIRRTSRIQETQYF. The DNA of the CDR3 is TGCAGTGCTATCATTCGCAGGACTAGCAGAATCCAAGAGACCCAGTACTTC.

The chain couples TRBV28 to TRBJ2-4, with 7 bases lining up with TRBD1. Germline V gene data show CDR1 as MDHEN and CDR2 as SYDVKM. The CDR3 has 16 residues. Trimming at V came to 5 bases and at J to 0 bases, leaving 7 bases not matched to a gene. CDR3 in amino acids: CASSRTGAVAKNIQYF. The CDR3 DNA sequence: TGTGCCAGCAGTCGCACAGGGGCCGTAGCCAAAAACATTCAGTACTTC.

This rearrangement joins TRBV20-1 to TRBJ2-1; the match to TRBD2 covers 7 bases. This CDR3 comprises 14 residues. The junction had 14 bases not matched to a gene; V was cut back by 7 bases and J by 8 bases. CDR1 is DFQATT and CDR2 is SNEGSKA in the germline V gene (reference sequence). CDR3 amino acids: CSVPLAPRPDEQFF. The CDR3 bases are TGCAGTGTCCCACTAGCGCCCAGACCCGATGAGCAGTTCTTC.

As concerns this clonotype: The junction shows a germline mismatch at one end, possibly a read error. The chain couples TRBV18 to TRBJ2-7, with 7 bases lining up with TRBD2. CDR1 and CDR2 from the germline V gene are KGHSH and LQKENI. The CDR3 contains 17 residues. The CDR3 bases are TGTACCAGCTCACCCGGCTCTCTTGGACTAGACTCCTACGAGCAGTACTTC. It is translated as CTSSPGSLGLDSYEQYF.

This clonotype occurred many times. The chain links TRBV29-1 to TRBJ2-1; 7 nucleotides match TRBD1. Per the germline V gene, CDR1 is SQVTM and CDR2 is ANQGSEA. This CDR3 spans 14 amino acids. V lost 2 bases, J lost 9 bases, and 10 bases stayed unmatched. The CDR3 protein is CSVERGHLLGEQFF. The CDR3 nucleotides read TGCAGCGTTGAAAGGGGGCATCTACTGGGTGAGCAGTTCTTC.

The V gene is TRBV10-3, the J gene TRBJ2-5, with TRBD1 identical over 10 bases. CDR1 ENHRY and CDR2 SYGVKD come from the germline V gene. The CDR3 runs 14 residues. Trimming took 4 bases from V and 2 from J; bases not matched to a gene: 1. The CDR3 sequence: CAISGGQGQETQYF. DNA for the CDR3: TGTGCCATCAGTGGGGGACAGGGGCAAGAGACCCAGTACTTC.

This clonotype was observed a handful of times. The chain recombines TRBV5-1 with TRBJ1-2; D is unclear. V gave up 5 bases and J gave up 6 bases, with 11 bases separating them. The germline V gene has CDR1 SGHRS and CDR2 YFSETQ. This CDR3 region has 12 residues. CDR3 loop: CASRDGTDGYTF. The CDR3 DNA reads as TGCGCCAGCAGAGATGGAACAGATGGCTACACCTTC.

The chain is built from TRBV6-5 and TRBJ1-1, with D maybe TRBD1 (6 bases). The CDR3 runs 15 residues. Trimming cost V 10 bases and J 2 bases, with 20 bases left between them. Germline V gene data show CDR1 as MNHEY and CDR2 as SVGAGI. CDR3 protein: CATKEGESRNTEAFF. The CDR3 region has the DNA TGTGCCACGAAGGAGGGGGAATCAAGAAACACTGAAGCTTTCTTT.

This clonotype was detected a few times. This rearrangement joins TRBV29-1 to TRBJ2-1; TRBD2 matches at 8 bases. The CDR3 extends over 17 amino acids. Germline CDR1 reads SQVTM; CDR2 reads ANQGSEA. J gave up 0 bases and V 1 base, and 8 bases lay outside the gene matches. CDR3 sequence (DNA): TGCAGCGTTGAAGTAGGTTTAACTAGCGGCTCCTACAATGAGCAGTTCTTC. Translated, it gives CSVEVGLTSGSYNEQFF.